What follows describes a single T cell receptor beta chain. It lacks a known antigen. No base qualities exist here, and no much larger clone lies one base off it. This sample is drawn from a study of blood T cell repertoires in COVID-19 (TCRdb year 2020). With respect to the entire study: Collaborator samples came from the United States, Italy and Spain and covered acute and convalescent phases of COVID-19. The prospective study material was composed of cDNA or gDNA derived from T cells, B-cell-depleted T cells, or PBMCs. The samples were drawn from two sources: the first 160 participants of the ongoing ImmuneRACE study, and 1,254 subjects contributed by 6 global collaborators. The repertoires were made available in a free public database intended to serve as a resource for research on the immune response to SARS-CoV-2. A de-identified subject ID, COVID-19 status, age in years and sex were almost always included in the sample metadata. The dataset comprised deeply sampled blood TCRbeta repertoires from subjects exposed to, actively infected with, or recovered from COVID-19. Where available, HLA class I and class II types were obtained from metadata supplied by the sample provider rather than from assay-based typing.

Study-wide findings and limitations: The quantity of clinical and demographic metadata differed by source and by participant and was supplied without curation.

TCRbeta CDR3 regions were amplified from genomic DNA by means of the immunoSEQ Assay, a bias-controlled multiplex PCR. The original methods were these. The number of nucleated cells in each sample was estimated from the amplification of reference gene primers within the assay. To quantify the absolute abundance of each unique TCRbeta CDR3 rearrangement, sequence reads were collapsed and filtered. For each sample, productive Simpson clonality was calculated as the square root of Simpson's diversity index across productive rearrangements. TCRdb obtained this table from immuneACCESS and retained in-frame rearrangements with V and J assigned. These tables miss some clones; where compared with another copy, unresolved V genes account for less than half of the shortfall, and the remainder is unexplained. From that table come the V and J calls and clone size; the DNA was used to work out D and trimming. For this sample there are some 200,000 clones; under 90% appear just once. The ten largest clonotypes hold 4.5% to 7.5% of the sample.

The collaborating institutions used their own protocols to collect whole blood in K2EDTA tubes. Collaborator samples were shipped for TCRbeta analysis as frozen whole blood, isolated PBMCs, or DNA extracted from either sample type. V gives up 2 bases and J gives up 4 bases, and the segment between their germline ends measures 12 bases. Including the terminal cysteine and phenylalanine, the CDR3 comprises 14 residues. The DNA shown is the 42-base CDR3, in frame from base 1. In the germline V gene, CDR1 corresponds to SGHRS and CDR2 to YFSETQ. What was sequenced was peripheral blood. The origin of this receptor is an elderly man with acute or convalescent COVID-19. The rearranged chain carries TRBV5-1 and TRBJ2-5; TRBD1 is perhaps the D gene, given 6 matching bases. The base sequence is TGCGCCAGCAGCTTAACAGGGAACGGAGAGACCCAGTACTTC. This sequence encodes CASSLTGNGETQYF.